These 32 T cell receptor beta chains originate from one sample sequenced in a study of CD8 T cells in Susac syndrome. The RNA input was roughly 0.45 to 1 ug, and it was reverse transcribed with random hexamers. Each CDR3 protein is one row after TCRdb ran MiXCR on the immunoSEQ multiplex PCR reads. Altogether about 180,000 distinct CDR3 sequences are present, roughly 94% being singletons, with the ten largest covering 0.099%. The sequencing input was CD4+ T cells from PBMCs. The receptors derive from a human donor with Susac syndrome.

The chain recombines TRBV7-2 with TRBJ1-1; D is perhaps TRBD1 (6 bases). The V and J ends lost 1 base and 1 base respectively, with 13 bases between them. The CDR3 runs 16 residues. CDR1 and CDR2 (germline): SGHTA, FQGNSA. CDR3 in amino acids: CASSLGLGRGNTEAFF. The CDR3 DNA reads TGTGCCAGCAGCTTAGGCTTGGGCAGGGGGAACACTGAAGCTTTCTTT.

This clonotype is a singleton in its sample. V gene TRBV2 combines with J gene TRBJ2-3; 13 positions agree with TRBD2. In germline, CDR1 is SNHLY, CDR2 FYNNEI. This CDR3 has 16 amino acids. V was clipped by 6 bases and J by 2 bases; unmatched bases: 5. For the CDR3, the DNA is TGTGCCAGCAGCCCGGGACTAGCGGGGCCCACAGATACGCAGTATTTT. Its protein is CASSPGLAGPTDTQYF.

For the CDR3, the DNA is TGCAGCGTAGCCTCCAAACTCCGGGACACTGAAGCTTTCTTT. This codes for CSVASKLRDTEAFF. The rearrangement links TRBV29-1 to TRBJ1-1; D not resolved. This CDR3 is 14 amino acids long. The germline gives CDR1 SQVTM, CDR2 ANQGSEA. The germline V and J ends were trimmed by 6 bases and 3 bases, with 17 bases remaining between them.

Here the CDR3 reads CSGRGGGLNEQFF. The CDR3 DNA follows: TGCAGCGGGCGGGGCGGGGGCCTCAATGAGCAGTTCTTC. The chain combines TRBV29-1 with TRBJ2-1; D perhaps matches TRBD2 (7 bases). Trimming pared 7 bases from V and 6 bases from J, leaving 16 bases between. This CDR3 has 13 residues. Germline lookup yields CDR1 SQVTM and CDR2 ANQGSEA.

The CDR3 spells CASSRGTSGGDNEQFF. As DNA, the CDR3 is TGTGCCAGCAGCCGAGGGACTAGCGGGGGAGACAATGAGCAGTTCTTC. This chain links TRBV7-3 with TRBJ2-1; 14 bases fit TRBD2. The CDR3 loop spans 16 amino acids. In germline, CDR1 is SGHTA, CDR2 FQGTGA. The V and J ends lost 5 bases and 5 bases, in that order; junction bases with no gene match: 5.

The chain carries TRBV12-3 or TRBV12-4 and TRBJ1-1; 8 bases line up with TRBD1. V lost 7 bases to trimming and J lost 2 bases; unmatched junction nucleotides: 6. The CDR3 totals 14 residues. The CDR3 bases are TGTGCCAGCAACCTCGGACAGGGTAACACTGAAGCTTTCTTT. It specifies CASNLGQGNTEAFF.

The chain carries TRBV19 and TRBJ1-2; D call uncertain. This CDR3 has 12 residues. The V and J ends lost 3 bases and 7 bases respectively, with 9 bases between them. Germline V gene sequence: CDR1 LNHDA, CDR2 SQIVND (reference sequence). The CDR3 spells CASSMFGGGYTF. CDR3 nucleotide sequence: TGTGCCAGTAGTATGTTTGGCGGTGGCTACACCTTC.

The chain employs TRBV6-5 and TRBJ1-2, with 10 bases matching TRBD1. The CDR3 runs 13 residues. J was trimmed by 5 bases and V by 5 bases; bases with no gene match: 2. Germline V gene sequence: CDR1 MNHEY, CDR2 SVGAGI. The CDR3, as DNA: TGTGCCAGCAGTATGGACAGGGGGTATGGCTACACCTTC. Its protein product is CASSMDRGYGYTF.

The chain carries TRBV6-1 and TRBJ1-3, with D perhaps matching TRBD1 (5 bases). V was pared by 6 bases and J by 0 bases, with 18 bases between. The CDR3 consists of 17 residues. Germline loops: CDR1 MNHNS, CDR2 SASEGT. The CDR3 loop is CASSLGALEFSGNTIYF. CDR3 DNA: TGTGCCAGCAGCCTCGGGGCTTTAGAGTTCTCTGGAAACACCATATATTTT.

V and J are TRBV9 and TRBJ2-5; tentatively, D is TRBD1 or TRBD2 (5 bases each). This CDR3 has 13 amino acids. The germline V gene has CDR1 SGDLS and CDR2 YYNGEE. Trimming cost V 0 bases and J 4 bases, with 7 bases left between them. CDR3 nucleotides: TGTGCCAGCAGCGTAGTTGGGGGAGAGACCCAGTACTTC. Protein sequence: CASSVVGGETQYF.

The CDR3 spells CASSRRGVAGASEQFF. For the CDR3, the DNA is TGTGCCAGCAGTCGCCGCGGGGTAGCGGGAGCATCTGAGCAGTTCTTC. The chain couples TRBV12-3 or TRBV12-4 to TRBJ2-1; 9 nucleotides match TRBD2. Losses at the gene ends were 5 bases for V and 9 bases for J; bases not matched to a gene: 14. The CDR3 has 16 amino acids.

The chain employs TRBV18 and TRBJ2-3; 8 nucleotides line up with TRBD1. Germline V gene sequence: CDR1 KGHSH, CDR2 LQKENI. J lost 6 bases, V lost 7 bases, and 21 bases had no gene match. The CDR3 has 18 residues. In DNA form, the CDR3 reads TGTGCCAGCTTCCCCGGACAGGGTGATTTCTCACAGATCGATACGCAGTATTTT. It is translated as CASFPGQGDFSQIDTQYF.

The genes are TRBV27 and TRBJ2-1; D gene ambiguous. The V end was cut by 3 bases, the J end by 9 bases, with 9 bases between. The CDR3 totals 12 residues. Germline V gives CDR1 MNHEY, CDR2 SMNVEV (reference sequence). CDR3 bases: TGTGCCAGCAGTTTCTCAGGACGTGAGCAGTTCTTC. Translating it yields CASSFSGREQFF.

The V and J genes are TRBV9 and TRBJ2-1; tentative D call: TRBD2 (6 bases). Looked up from germline, CDR1 is SGDLS and CDR2 is YYNGEE. The CDR3 is 15 residues long. V lost 0 bases and J 7 bases, leaving 14 bases between the germline ends. CDR3 residues: CASSVGGTRGNEQFF. The DNA of the CDR3 is TGTGCCAGCAGCGTAGGAGGGACCCGGGGGAATGAGCAGTTCTTC.

The rearrangement joins TRBV20-1 to TRBJ2-7; D might be TRBD2 (6 bases). The ends were cut back, 7 bases at V and 0 bases at J, with 13 bases in the middle. The CDR3 consists of 13 residues. CDR1 and CDR2 from the germline V gene are DFQATT and SNEGSKA (reference sequence). CDR3 region: CSGRDSLSYEQYF. The CDR3 DNA is TGCAGTGGGCGGGACTCCCTCTCCTACGAGCAGTACTTC.

The genes are TRBV7-2 and TRBJ1-1; D may be TRBD1 (5 bases). This CDR3 has 12 residues. V was shortened by 5 bases and J by 7 bases, with 11 bases between the two germline ends. The germline gives CDR1 SGHTA, CDR2 FQGNSA. Here the CDR3 reads CASSVRDGEAFF. The CDR3 nucleotides read TGTGCCAGCAGCGTGCGGGACGGTGAAGCTTTCTTT.

This rearrangement joins TRBV5-1 to TRBJ1-5, with D unresolved. This CDR3 comprises 14 residues. V gave up 0 bases and J gave up 7 bases, with 11 bases separating them. CDR1 and CDR2 (germline): SGHRS, YFSETQ. The CDR3 sequence: CASSLEAGGQPQHF. The DNA for the CDR3 is TGCGCCAGCAGCTTGGAGGCAGGCGGACAGCCCCAGCATTTT.

The V call is TRBV11-2, the J call TRBJ2-1; TRBD2 matches 12 bases. The CDR3 extends over 16 amino acids. The germline V gene has CDR1 SGHAT and CDR2 FQNNGV. V dropped 1 base and J dropped 5; count of bases not matched to a gene: 3. The DNA for the CDR3 is TGTGCCAGCAGCTTAGGGACTAGCGGGATAAACAATGAGCAGTTCTTC. It yields the protein CASSLGTSGINNEQFF.

This chain connects TRBV7-8 to TRBJ1-4, with D possibly matching TRBD1 (5 bases). Per germline, CDR1 SGHVS and CDR2 FQNEAQ. This CDR3 comprises 14 residues. Trimming cost V 5 bases and J 2 bases, with 9 bases left between them. The CDR3 nucleotides read TGTGCCAGCAGCATCAGACAGACTAATGAAAAACTGTTTTTT. Its translation: CASSIRQTNEKLFF.

This chain links TRBV23-1 with TRBJ1-5; D ambiguous. TRBV23-1 is filed as an ORF, its function uncertain. V lost 2 bases and J lost 7, with 15 bases in between. The CDR3 totals 15 residues. CDR3 loop: CASSQLGPHGQPQHF. The DNA of the CDR3 is TGCGCCAGCAGTCAACTAGGGCCCCACGGGCAGCCCCAGCATTTT.

The rearrangement joins TRBV7-9 to TRBJ2-1, with TRBD2 matching over 7 bases. The CDR3 is 14 residues long. The germline V gene has CDR1 SEHNR and CDR2 FQNEAQ (reference sequence). The trim removed 2 bases at V and 7 bases at J, leaving 5 bases unmatched. CDR3 sequence: CASSLFGTTNEQFF. In DNA form, the CDR3 reads TGTGCCAGCAGCTTATTCGGGACTACAAATGAGCAGTTCTTC.

The chain joins TRBV5-4 to TRBJ2-5; 7 bases are a match to TRBD1. The J segment lost 5 bases and the V segment lost 4 bases, leaving 2 bases of the junction unmatched. The CDR3 consists of 12 residues. CDR1 is SGHNT and CDR2 is YYREEE in the germline V gene (reference sequence). CDR3 bases: TGTGCCAGCAGCGGGGACAGTGAGACCCAGTACTTC. Translated, it gives CASSGDSETQYF.

The V and J genes are TRBV29-1 and TRBJ2-5; D not certain. The CDR3 sequence is 10 residues long. The V end was cut by 6 bases, the J end by 2 bases, with 4 bases between. CDR1 and CDR2 from the germline V gene are SQVTM and ANQGSEA. The CDR3 DNA sequence: TGCAGCGTACTACAAGAGACCCAGTACTTC. It is translated as CSVLQETQYF.

V gene TRBV29-1 combines with J gene TRBJ1-1, with D maybe TRBD1 (5 bases). Germline-derived CDR1 and CDR2 are SQVTM and ANQGSEA. This CDR3 spans 13 amino acids. V lost 3 bases and J 0 bases, leaving 8 bases between the germline ends. Here the CDR3 reads CSVDSGMNTEAFF. DNA of the CDR3: TGCAGCGTTGATTCAGGGATGAACACTGAAGCTTTCTTT.

The chain has TRBV12-5 and TRBJ1-1; D is unclear. V was cut by 7 bases and J by 7 bases, with 13 bases left in between. Per the germline V gene, CDR1 is LGHNT and CDR2 is FRNRAP. The CDR3 is 12 amino acids. The CDR3 DNA reads as TGTGCTAGTGTGAAGGAATGGAATGAAGCTTTCTTT. Protein sequence: CASVKEWNEAFF.

CDR3 sequence: CSARDLIAGGLPYEQYF. The DNA of the CDR3 is TGCAGTGCTAGAGATTTAATAGCGGGAGGCCTCCCCTACGAGCAGTACTTC. V and J are TRBV20-1 and TRBJ2-7, with TRBD2 identical over 10 bases. In germline, CDR1 is DFQATT, CDR2 SNEGSKA (reference sequence). With V trimmed by 0 bases and J by 2 bases, 10 bases remained unmatched. CDR3 length equals 17 residues.

The genes are TRBV7-2 and TRBJ2-7; TRBD2 agrees at 16 bases. Germline assignment: CDR1 SGHTA and CDR2 FQGNSA. The length of the CDR3 is 17 residues. Germline trimming cut 4 bases from V and 7 bases from J; bases unmatched to any gene: 10. CDR3: CASSSGTSGRAWREQYF. The DNA of the CDR3 is TGTGCCAGCAGCTCCGGGACTAGCGGGAGGGCCTGGAGAGAGCAGTACTTC.

The gene calls are TRBV20-1 and TRBJ2-5; 9 bases are shared with TRBD2. This CDR3 contains 16 residues. Germline values: CDR1 DFQATT, CDR2 SNEGSKA (reference sequence). Germline trimming cut 5 bases from V and 4 bases from J; bases unmatched to any gene: 14. The CDR3 sequence: CSAGGGAGGPTETQYF. The CDR3 DNA follows: TGCAGTGCTGGAGGCGGGGCGGGAGGGCCCACAGAGACCCAGTACTTC.

DNA of the CDR3: TGTGCCAGCCGCTTCGGGACGCCAGACAATGAGCAGTTCTTC. Amino acids: CASRFGTPDNEQFF. V and J are TRBV2 and TRBJ2-1; D possibly uses TRBD1 or TRBD2 (5 bases each). The V end was cut by 8 bases, the J end by 5 bases, with 16 bases between. The length of the CDR3 is 14 residues. Germline CDR1 SNHLY, CDR2 FYNNEI.

The chain is built from TRBV3-1 and TRBJ2-3; no firm D call. V shed 4 bases and J shed 2 bases, with 13 bases lying between them. The CDR3 extends over 15 amino acids. CDR1 is LGHDT, CDR2 YNNKEL, per germline (reference sequence). The CDR3 nucleotides read TGTGCCAGCAGCCCCTTCACTCGACACACAGATACGCAGTATTTT. Protein sequence: CASSPFTRHTDTQYF.

The J gene is TRBJ2-2, the V gene TRBV5-6, with no clear D. Trimming pared 4 bases from V and 1 base from J, leaving 14 bases between. From germline, CDR1 is SGHDT and CDR2 YYEEEE. CDR3 size: 16 residues. The CDR3: CASSPRLPLNTGELFF. The DNA of the CDR3 is TGTGCCAGCAGCCCACGACTGCCGCTGAACACCGGGGAGCTGTTTTTT.

V is TRBV7-9 and J is TRBJ2-6; D uncertain. V shed 0 bases and J shed 0 bases, with 9 bases lying between them. Germline CDR1 and CDR2: SEHNR and FQNEAQ (reference sequence). There are 17 residues in the CDR3. The CDR3 DNA sequence: TGTGCCAGCAGCTTAGCCACGGTTAGCTCTGGGGCCAACGTCCTGACTTTC. This codes for CASSLATVSSGANVLTF.